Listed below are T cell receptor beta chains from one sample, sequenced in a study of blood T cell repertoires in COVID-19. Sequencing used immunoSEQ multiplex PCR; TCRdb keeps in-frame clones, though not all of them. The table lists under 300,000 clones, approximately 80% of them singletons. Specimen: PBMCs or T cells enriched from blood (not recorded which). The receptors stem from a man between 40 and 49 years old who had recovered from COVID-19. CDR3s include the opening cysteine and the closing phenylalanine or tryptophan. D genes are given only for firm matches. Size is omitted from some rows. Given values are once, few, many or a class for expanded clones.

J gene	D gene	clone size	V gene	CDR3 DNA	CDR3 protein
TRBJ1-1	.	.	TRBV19	TGTGCCAGTAGTTTTCAGGGATCCACTGAAGCTTTCTTT	CASSFQGSTEAFF
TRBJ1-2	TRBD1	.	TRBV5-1	TGCGCCAGCCAGGACAGGGGTTATGGCTACACCTTC	CASQDRGYGYTF
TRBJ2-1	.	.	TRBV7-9	TGTGCCAGCAGCTTAGATCAACTCTACAATGAGCAGTTCTTC	CASSLDQLYNEQFF
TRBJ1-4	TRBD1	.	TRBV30	TGTGCCTGGAGACTGACAGGGGGTAATGAAAAACTGTTTTTT	CAWRLTGGNEKLFF
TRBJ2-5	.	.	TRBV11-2	TGTGCCAGCAGCACCCGACAGGCCGGAGAGACCCAGTACTTC	CASSTRQAGETQYF
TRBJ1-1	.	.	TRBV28	TGTGCCAGCAGCCGCGTTTCCGAAGCTTTCTTT	CASSRVSEAFF
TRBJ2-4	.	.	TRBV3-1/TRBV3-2	TGTGCCAGCAGCCAAGAAGGGAGGAAGCGGGCATGGTCGGCCAACATTCAGTACTTC	CASSQEGRKRAWSANIQYF
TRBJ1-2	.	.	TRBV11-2	TGTGCCAGCAGCTTAGACAGGGTTCCTAACTATGGCTACACCTTC	CASSLDRVPNYGYTF
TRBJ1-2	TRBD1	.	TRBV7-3	TGTGCCAGCAGCACAGGGGTCTATGGCTACACCTTC	CASSTGVYGYTF
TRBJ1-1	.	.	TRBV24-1	TGTGCCACCAGTGAAGGCGGGAACACTGAAGCTTTCTTT	CATSEGGNTEAFF
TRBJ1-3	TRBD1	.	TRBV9	TGTGCCAGCAGCGCACAGGGGGCGGCTGGAAACACCATATATTTT	CASSAQGAAGNTIYF
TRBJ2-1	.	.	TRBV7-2	TGTGCCAGCAGCTTAGTGGTAAAAGAGGCCAATGAGCAGTTCTTC	CASSLVVKEANEQFF
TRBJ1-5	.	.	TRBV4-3	TGCGCCAGCAGCCCCGGCCCGGGTTATAGGAGCAATCAGCCCCAGCATTTT	CASSPGPGYRSNQPQHF
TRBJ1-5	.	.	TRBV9	TGTGCCAGCAGCGTAGATGGGACAAGGCCCCAGCATTTT	CASSVDGTRPQHF
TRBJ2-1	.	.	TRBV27	TGTGCCAGCAGTCCGACAGCTTACAATGAGCAGTTCTTC	CASSPTAYNEQFF
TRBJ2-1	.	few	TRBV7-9	TGTGCCAGCAGCTTAGGATCCGGGGGCAATGAGCAGTTCTTC	CASSLGSGGNEQFF
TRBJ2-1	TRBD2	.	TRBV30	TGTGCCTGGAGTGTACTAGGGTGGGGGGGTCGAGAGCAGTTCTTC	CAWSVLGWGGREQFF
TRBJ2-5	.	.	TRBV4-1	TGCGCCAGCAGCCAAGAGGGAGGACGGCTAGAGACCCAGTACTTC	CASSQEGGRLETQYF
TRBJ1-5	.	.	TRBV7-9	TGTGCCAGCAGCTTAGAAGGGGATCAGCCCCAGCATTTT	CASSLEGDQPQHF
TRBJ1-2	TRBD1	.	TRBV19	TGTGCCAGTAGTGTGGACAGGCTACCGGGTGGCTACACCTTC	CASSVDRLPGGYTF
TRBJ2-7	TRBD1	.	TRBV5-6	TGTGCCAGCAGCTTGGGGACAGGGATGGCCTACGAGCAGTACTTC	CASSLGTGMAYEQYF
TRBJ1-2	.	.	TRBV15	TGTGCCACCAGCAGAGATCAGGGAGGCTATGGCTACACCTTC	CATSRDQGGYGYTF
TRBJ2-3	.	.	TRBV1	TGCACCAGCAGCCCTCGTTCCCCCCCTAGCACAGATACGCAGTATTTT	CTSSPRSPPSTDTQYF
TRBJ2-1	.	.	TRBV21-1	TGTGCCAGCAGCAAATACGCGGGAATTTGCAATGAGCAGTTCTTC	CASSKYAGICNEQFF
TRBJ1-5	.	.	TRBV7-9	TGTGCCAGCAGCTACTCGGGGGTTCAGCCCCAGCATTTT	CASSYSGVQPQHF
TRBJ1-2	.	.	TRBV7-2	TGTGCCAGCAGTTACGGGGACGCGGGGGGCTACACCTTC	CASSYGDAGGYTF
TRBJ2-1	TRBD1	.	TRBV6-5	TGTGCCAGCAGGGGACAGGGAGACTCCTACAATGAGCAGTTCTTC	CASRGQGDSYNEQFF
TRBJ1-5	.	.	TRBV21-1	TGTGCCAGCAGCACACACAGGGGAGAGTGGACCAATCAGCCCCAGCATTTT	CASSTHRGEWTNQPQHF
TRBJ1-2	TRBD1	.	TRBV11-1	TGTGCCAGCAGCTTACGACAGGGCGACGGCTACACCTTC	CASSLRQGDGYTF
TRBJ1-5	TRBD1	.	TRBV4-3	TGCGCCAGCAGCCAAGATCGGACAGGGGCCGGTTGGCCCCAGCATTTT	CASSQDRTGAGWPQHF
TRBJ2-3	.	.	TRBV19	TGTGCCAGTAGTAAGACTAGAACGGGGACAGATACGCAGTATTTT	CASSKTRTGTDTQYF
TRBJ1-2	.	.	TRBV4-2	TGTGCCAGCAGCCAAGAAGTGGGAGACTACACCTTC	CASSQEVGDYTF
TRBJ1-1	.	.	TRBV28	TGTGCCAGCAGTCCCCCGCGGACAGACACTGAAGCTTTCTTT	CASSPPRTDTEAFF
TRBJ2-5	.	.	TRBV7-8	TGTGCCAGCAGCCCGCACGAGTCCCAGTACTTC	CASSPHESQYF
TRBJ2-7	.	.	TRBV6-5	TGTGCCAGCAGTTCCGGTATCTCCTACGAGCAGTACTTC	CASSSGISYEQYF
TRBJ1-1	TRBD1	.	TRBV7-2	TGTGCCAGCAGCCCGCCGACAGGGGGCGGTGAAGCTTTCTTT	CASSPPTGGGEAFF
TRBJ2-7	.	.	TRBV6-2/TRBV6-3	TGTGCCAGCAGTTATCTTCCCGGGACTTTGCCTATCGAGCAGTACTTC	CASSYLPGTLPIEQYF
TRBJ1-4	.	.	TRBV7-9	TGTGCCAGCAGCCCAGGACAGTTAACTAATGAAAAACTGTTTTTT	CASSPGQLTNEKLFF
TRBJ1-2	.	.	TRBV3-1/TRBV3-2	TGTGCCAGCAGCCAAGATCGGCAGAACAGCTATGGCTACACCTTC	CASSQDRQNSYGYTF
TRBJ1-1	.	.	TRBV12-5	TGTGCTAGTGGCCTACAGGGAAACACTGAAGCTTTCTTT	CASGLQGNTEAFF
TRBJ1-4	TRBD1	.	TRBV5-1	TGCGCCAGCAGTTCGCTGGGGACAGCGGAGGAAAAACTGTTTTTT	CASSSLGTAEEKLFF
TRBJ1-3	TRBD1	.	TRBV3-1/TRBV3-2	TGTGCCAGCAGCCAGCGTATGACAGGGAAAGAAAACACCATATATTTT	CASSQRMTGKENTIYF
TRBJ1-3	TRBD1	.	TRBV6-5	TGTGCCAGCAGTTACCAATTGACAGGGCGCGGAAACACCATATATTTT	CASSYQLTGRGNTIYF
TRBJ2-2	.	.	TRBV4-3	TGCGCCAGCAGCCAAGGTAGCGGAGTCTATACCGGGGAGCTGTTTTTT	CASSQGSGVYTGELFF
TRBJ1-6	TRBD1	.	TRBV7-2	TGTGCCAGCAGCGTTGACAGGGACGTAGGCTATAATTCACCCCTCCACTTT	CASSVDRDVGYNSPLHF
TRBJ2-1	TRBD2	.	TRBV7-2	TGTGCCAGCAGCCCCACCGGGACTAGGGCTCACAATGAGCAGTTCTTC	CASSPTGTRAHNEQFF
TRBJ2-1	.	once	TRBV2	TGTGCCAGCAGCCCAGAGGTCGGGGAGGAGTTCTTC	CASSPEVGEEFF
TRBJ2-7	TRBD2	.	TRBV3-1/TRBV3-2	TGTGCCAGCAGCCACCTACTAGCGGGGGGGAGGAGCTCCTACGAGCAGTACTTC	CASSHLLAGGRSSYEQYF
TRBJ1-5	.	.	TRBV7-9	TGTGCCAGCAGCTCAGGGGATCAGCCCCAGCATTTT	CASSSGDQPQHF
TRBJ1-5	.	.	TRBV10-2	TGCGCCAGCAGTGACAGGGAATCCCAGCCCCAGCATTTT	CASSDRESQPQHF
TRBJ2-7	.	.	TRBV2	TGTGCCAGCAGTGAAGCGCTTCCCCTATCAGGGGAGCAGTACTTC	CASSEALPLSGEQYF
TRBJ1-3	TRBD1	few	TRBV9	TGTGCCAGCAGCACAGGGGCCTCTGGAAACACCATATATTTT	CASSTGASGNTIYF
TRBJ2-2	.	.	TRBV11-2	TGTGCCAGCAGCTTAGCAGGTCCTTTAACCGGGGAGCTGTTTTTT	CASSLAGPLTGELFF
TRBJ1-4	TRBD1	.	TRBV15	TGTGCCACCAGCTCAGGACAGGGGTGGCCTAATGAAAAACTGTTTTTT	CATSSGQGWPNEKLFF
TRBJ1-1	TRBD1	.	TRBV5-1	TGCGCCAGCAGCTTAGGGGGCCCTGAAGCTTTCTTT	CASSLGGPEAFF